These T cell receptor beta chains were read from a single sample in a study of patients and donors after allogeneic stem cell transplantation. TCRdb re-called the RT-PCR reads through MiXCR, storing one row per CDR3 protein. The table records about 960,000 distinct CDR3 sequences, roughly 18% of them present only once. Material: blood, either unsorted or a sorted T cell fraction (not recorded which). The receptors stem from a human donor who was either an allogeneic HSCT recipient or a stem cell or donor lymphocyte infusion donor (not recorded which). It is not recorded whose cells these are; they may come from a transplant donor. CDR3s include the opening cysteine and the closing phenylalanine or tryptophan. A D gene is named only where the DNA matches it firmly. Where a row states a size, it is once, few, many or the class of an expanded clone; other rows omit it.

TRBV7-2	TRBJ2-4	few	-	CASSMTLDIQYF	TGTGCCAGCAGCATGACTCTGGACATTCAGTACTTC
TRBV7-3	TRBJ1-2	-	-	CASSSLGGTGGYTF	TGTGCCAGCAGCTCCCTGGGGGGGACCGGTGGCTACACCTTC
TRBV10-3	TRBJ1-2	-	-	CAIRDTGSSVYGYTF	TGTGCCATCAGGGATACAGGGTCTAGCGTCTATGGCTACACCTTC
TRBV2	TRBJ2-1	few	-	CASSDKTVRLHNEQFF	TGTGCCAGCAGTGATAAGACAGTCCGGCTCCACAATGAGCAGTTCTTC
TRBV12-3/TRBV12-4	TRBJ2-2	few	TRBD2	CASSLSASGSDTGELFF	TGTGCCAGCAGTCTATCGGCTAGCGGGAGCGACACCGGGGAGCTGTTTTTT
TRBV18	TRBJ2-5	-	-	CASRGTGETQYF	TGTGCCAGCCGCGGGACGGGAGAGACCCAGTACTTC
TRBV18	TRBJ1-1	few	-	CASSQARDLLNTEAFF	TGTGCCAGCTCACAGGCAAGGGACCTGCTAAACACTGAAGCTTTCTTT
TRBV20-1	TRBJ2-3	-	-	CSAENTDTQYF	TGCAGTGCTGAAAACACAGATACGCAGTATTTT
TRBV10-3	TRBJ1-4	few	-	CAISESVPGSHEKLFF	TGTGCCATCAGTGAGTCTGTGCCGGGCAGCCATGAAAAACTGTTTTTT
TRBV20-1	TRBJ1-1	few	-	CSARPQGRRSRTEAFF	TGCAGTGCTAGACCCCAGGGGCGGAGGTCGAGGACTGAAGCTTTCTTT
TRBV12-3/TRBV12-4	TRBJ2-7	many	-	CASSLTPTEQYF	TGTGCCAGCAGTTTAACGCCGACCGAGCAGTACTTC
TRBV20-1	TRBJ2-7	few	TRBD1	CSALKTGGGYEQYF	TGCAGTGCTCTCAAGACAGGGGGAGGCTACGAGCAGTACTTC
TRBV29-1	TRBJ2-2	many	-	CSVQVGGPDTGELFF	TGCAGCGTCCAAGTCGGGGGTCCAGACACCGGGGAGCTGTTTTTT
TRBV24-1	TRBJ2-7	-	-	CATSDSDSHEQYF	TGTGCCACCAGTGATTCGGACAGCCACGAGCAGTACTTC
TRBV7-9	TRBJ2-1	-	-	CASSSDTEQFF	TGTGCCAGCAGCTCTGACACAGAGCAGTTCTTC
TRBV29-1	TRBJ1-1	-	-	CSALENTEAFF	TGCAGCGCGCTGGAGAACACTGAAGCTTTCTTT
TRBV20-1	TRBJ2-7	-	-	CSADGQTSYEQYF	TGCAGTGCTGACGGGCAGACCTCCTACGAGCAGTACTTC
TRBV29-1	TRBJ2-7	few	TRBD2	CSVSGLAGAYEQYF	TGCAGCGTTTCGGGACTAGCGGGAGCCTACGAGCAGTACTTC
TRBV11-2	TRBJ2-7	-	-	CASSLAVRDFTYEQYF	TGTGCCAGCAGCTTAGCGGTTAGGGACTTTACCTACGAGCAGTACTTC
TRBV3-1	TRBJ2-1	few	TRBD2	CASSQKGTSGVEQFF	TGTGCCAGCAGCCAAAAGGGGACTAGCGGGGTTGAGCAGTTCTTC
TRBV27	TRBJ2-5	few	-	CASRRGGRETQYF	TGTGCCAGCAGGAGGGGGGGGCGAGAGACCCAGTACTTC
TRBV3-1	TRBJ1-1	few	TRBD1	CASSVQGKGTEAFF	TGTGCCAGCAGCGTACAGGGGAAGGGGACTGAAGCTTTCTTT
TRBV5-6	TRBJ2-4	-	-	CASSLGQDQYF	TGTGCCAGCAGCTTGGGCCAGGATCAGTACTTC
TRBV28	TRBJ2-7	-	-	CASRQGRSSYEQYF	TGTGCCAGCAGACAGGGAAGGAGCTCCTACGAGCAGTACTTC
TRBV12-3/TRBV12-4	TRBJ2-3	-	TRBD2	CASSSWLAGIYTDTQYF	TGTGCCAGCAGTTCGTGGCTAGCGGGGATCTACACAGATACGCAGTATTTT
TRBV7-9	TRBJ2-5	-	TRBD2	CASSARGLAGSQETQYF	TGTGCCAGCAGCGCCCGGGGACTAGCGGGGTCCCAAGAGACCCAGTACTTC
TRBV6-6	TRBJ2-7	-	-	CASSYGEDEQYF	TGTGCCAGCAGTTATGGGGAAGACGAGCAGTACTTC
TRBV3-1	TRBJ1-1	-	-	CASSPRGSVNTEAFF	TGTGCCAGCAGCCCCCGCGGGTCCGTGAACACTGAAGCTTTCTTT
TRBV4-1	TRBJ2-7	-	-	CASSQLQGSLGFYEQYF	TGCGCCAGCAGCCAGCTACAGGGCTCCCTGGGGTTTTACGAGCAGTACTTC
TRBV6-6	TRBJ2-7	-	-	CASSYDRSYEQYF	TGTGCCAGCAGTTACGACAGGTCCTACGAGCAGTACTTC